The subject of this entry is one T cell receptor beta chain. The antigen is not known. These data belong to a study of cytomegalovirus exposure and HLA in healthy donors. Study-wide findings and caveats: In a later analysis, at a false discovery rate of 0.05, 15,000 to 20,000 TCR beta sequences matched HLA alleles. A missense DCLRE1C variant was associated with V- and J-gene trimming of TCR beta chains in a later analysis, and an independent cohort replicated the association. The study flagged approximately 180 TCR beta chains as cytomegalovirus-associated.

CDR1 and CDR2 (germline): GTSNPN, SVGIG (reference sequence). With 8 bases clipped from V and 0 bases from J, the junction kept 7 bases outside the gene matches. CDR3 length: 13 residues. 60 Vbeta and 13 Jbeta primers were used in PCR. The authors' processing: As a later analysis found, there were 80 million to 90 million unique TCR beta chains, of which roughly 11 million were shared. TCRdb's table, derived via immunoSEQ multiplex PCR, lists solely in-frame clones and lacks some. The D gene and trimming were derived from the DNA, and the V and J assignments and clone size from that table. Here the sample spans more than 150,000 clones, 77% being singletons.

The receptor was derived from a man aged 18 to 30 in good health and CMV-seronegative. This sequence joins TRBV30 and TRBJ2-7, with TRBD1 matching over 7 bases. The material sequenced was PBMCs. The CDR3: CAVGRDSSYEQYF. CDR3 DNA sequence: TGTGCCGTTGGTCGGGACAGCTCCTACGAGCAGTACTTC.